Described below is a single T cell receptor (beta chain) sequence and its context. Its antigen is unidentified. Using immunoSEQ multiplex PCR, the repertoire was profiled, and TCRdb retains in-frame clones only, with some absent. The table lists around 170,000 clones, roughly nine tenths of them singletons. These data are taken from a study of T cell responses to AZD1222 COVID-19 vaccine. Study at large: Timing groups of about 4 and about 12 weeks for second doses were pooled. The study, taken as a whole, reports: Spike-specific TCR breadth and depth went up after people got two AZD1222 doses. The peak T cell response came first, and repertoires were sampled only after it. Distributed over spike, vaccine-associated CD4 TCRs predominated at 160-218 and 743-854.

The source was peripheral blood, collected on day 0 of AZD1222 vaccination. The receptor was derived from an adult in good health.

The CDR3, as DNA: TGTGCCAGCAGTGAATTCAGTGGCTACACCTTC. Protein: CASSEFSGYTF. The rearrangement joins TRBV2 to TRBJ1-2, with D unclear. The length of the CDR3 is 11 residues. Trimming stripped 2 bases from V and 7 bases from J, with 5 bases between. Germline V gene sequence: CDR1 SNHLY, CDR2 FYNNEI.